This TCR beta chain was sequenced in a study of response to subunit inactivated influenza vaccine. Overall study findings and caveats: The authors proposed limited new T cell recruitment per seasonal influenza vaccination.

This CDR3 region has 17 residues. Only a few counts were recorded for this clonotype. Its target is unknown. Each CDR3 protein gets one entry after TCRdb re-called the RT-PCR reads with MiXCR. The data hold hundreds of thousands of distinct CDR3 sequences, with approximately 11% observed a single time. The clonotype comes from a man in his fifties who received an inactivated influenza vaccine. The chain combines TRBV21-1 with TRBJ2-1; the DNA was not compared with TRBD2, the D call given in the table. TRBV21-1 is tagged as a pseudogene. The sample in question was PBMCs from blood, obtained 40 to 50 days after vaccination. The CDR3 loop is CASRLAPGLGRSHEQFF. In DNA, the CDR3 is TGTGCCAGCAGACTCGCCCCGGGACTAGGAAGGTCGCATGAGCAGTTCTTC.